These T cell receptor beta chains were read from a single sample in a study of read filtering for tumor transcriptome and immune sequencing. One entry per CDR3 protein results from TCRdb running MiXCR on the reads. The sample holds more than 35,000 distinct CDR3 sequences, over 9.5% seen once. The sequenced sample was a population of CD138-negative cells sorted from bone marrow. These TCRs come from a donor at least 40 years old with multiple myeloma. Both conserved end residues are part of each CDR3. A D gene is named only where the DNA matches it firmly. The size entry is marked missing in some rows and otherwise reads once, few, many or a size class.

size,J,D,V,CDR3,DNA
many,TRBJ2-1,NA,TRBV18,CASSLPGNEQFF,TGTGCCAGCTCACTGCCAGGCAATGAGCAGTTCTTC
few,TRBJ2-2,NA,TRBV27,CASSDIPNTGELFF,TGTGCCAGCAGTGACATACCGAACACCGGGGAGCTGTTTTTT
many,TRBJ2-3,NA,TRBV7-3,CASSLSGLAPDTQYF,TGTGCCAGCAGCTTAAGCGGGCTAGCCCCAGATACGCAGTATTTT
many,TRBJ2-5,NA,TRBV20-1,CSAPGEGETQYF,TGCAGTGCCCCAGGGGAGGGAGAGACCCAGTACTTC
NA,TRBJ2-7,TRBD1,TRBV19,CASSVTGPTYEQYF,TGTGCCAGTAGTGTGACAGGGCCAACCTACGAGCAGTACTTC
many,TRBJ1-6,TRBD1,TRBV12-3/TRBV12-4,CASSPGQQSSYNSPLHF,TGTGCCAGCAGTCCGGGACAGCAAAGCTCCTATAATTCACCCCTCCACTTT
few,TRBJ1-3,NA,TRBV5-1,CASSLDLAVSGNTIYF,TGCGCCAGCAGCTTGGATTTAGCTGTCTCTGGAAACACCATATATTTT
many,TRBJ1-1,TRBD1,TRBV29-1,CSARPLDRLTEAFF,TGCAGCGCCCGACCCCTGGACAGGCTCACTGAAGCTTTCTTT
many,TRBJ1-3,NA,TRBV11-2,CASRRLSGNTIYF,TGTGCCAGCCGACGCCTATCTGGAAACACCATATATTTT
many,TRBJ2-1,TRBD2,TRBV12-3/TRBV12-4,CASSYRTSGDNEQFF,TGTGCCAGCAGTTACCGGACTAGCGGGGACAATGAGCAGTTCTTC
many,TRBJ1-5,NA,TRBV7-8,CASSTEPLPQHF,TGTGCCAGCAGCACCGAACCTCTCCCCCAGCATTTT
many,TRBJ1-5,NA,TRBV19,CASSTDRLGQPQHF,TGTGCCAGTAGTACCGACAGGCTAGGTCAGCCCCAGCATTTT
NA,TRBJ2-1,NA,TRBV6-2/TRBV6-3,CASSEEVAVVNEQFF,TGTGCCAGCAGCGAGGAGGTAGCGGTGGTGAATGAGCAGTTCTTC
many,TRBJ2-1,TRBD2,TRBV4-1,CASSQERLAPNEQFF,TGCGCCAGCAGCCAGGAAAGACTAGCCCCCAATGAGCAGTTCTTC
many,TRBJ1-5,NA,TRBV5-5,CASSLWQASNQPQHF,TGTGCCAGCAGCTTGTGGCAGGCTAGCAATCAGCCCCAGCATTTT
few,TRBJ2-2,NA,TRBV29-1,CSVGRFNTGELSF,TGCAGCGTTGGGAGGTTTAACACCGGGGAGCTGTCTTTT
many,TRBJ2-7,TRBD1,TRBV10-3,CAIRRQGAYEQYF,TGTGCCATCAGGCGACAGGGTGCCTACGAGCAGTACTTC
many,TRBJ2-3,TRBD2,TRBV20-1,CSAPGASGASRGDTQYF,TGCAGTGCCCCTGGAGCCAGCGGGGCTTCGAGGGGAGATACGCAGTATTTT
few,TRBJ2-7,TRBD1,TRBV5-1,CASSTTGVGDEQYF,TGCGCCAGCAGCACGACAGGGGTCGGCGACGAGCAGTACTTC
NA,TRBJ2-1,TRBD2,TRBV7-3,CASSSRTSGGAGAQFF,TGTGCCAGCAGCTCCCGGACTAGCGGGGGGGCCGGAGCGCAGTTCTTC
many,TRBJ1-1,NA,TRBV20-1,CSARVGQTAEAFF,TGCAGTGCTAGAGTGGGACAAACCGCTGAAGCTTTCTTT
many,TRBJ2-3,TRBD2,TRBV18,CASSPDAWGGTEDTQYF,TGTGCCAGCTCTCCTGACGCGTGGGGGGGGACGGAAGATACGCAGTATTTT
many,TRBJ2-7,TRBD1,TRBV2,CASSRTGGVSGEQYF,TGTGCCAGCAGTCGTACAGGGGGAGTAAGCGGCGAGCAGTACTTC
many,TRBJ2-3,NA,TRBV28,CASSQLTGLGYF,TGTGCCAGCAGTCAACTGACAGGCCTGGGGTATTTT
NA,TRBJ1-1,NA,TRBV6-6,CASSWAGGSEAFF,TGTGCCAGCAGTTGGGCGGGGGGTAGCGAAGCTTTCTTT
many,TRBJ2-1,TRBD2,TRBV20-1,CSAPGEGQFF,TGCAGTGCCCCCGGGGAGGGGCAGTTCTTC
many,TRBJ2-3,NA,TRBV28,CATGNRDTQYF,TGTGCCACCGGCAACAGGGATACGCAGTATTTT
many,TRBJ2-3,NA,TRBV27,CASSPGSLFTDTQYF,TGTGCCAGCAGCCCCGGTTCGCTCTTCACAGATACGCAGTATTTT
many,TRBJ2-3,TRBD2,TRBV20-1,CSVSREGGGRGDTQYF,TGCAGTGTCTCCCGGGAGGGGGGGGGCCGGGGTGATACGCAGTATTTT
many,TRBJ2-5,TRBD1,TRBV7-9,CASSLPGQGAAQYF,TGTGCCAGCAGCTTGCCGGGACAGGGGGCGGCCCAGTACTTC
NA,TRBJ1-1,NA,TRBV4-2,CASSQEAGGTEAFF,TGTGCCAGCAGCCAAGAAGCGGGCGGCACTGAAGCTTTCTTT
medium-sized,TRBJ2-1,TRBD1,TRBV7-2,CASSVRQGFGYNEQFF,TGTGCCAGCAGCGTAAGACAGGGGTTTGGTTACAATGAGCAGTTCTTC
many,TRBJ2-5,NA,TRBV2,CASSESRTVQETQYF,TGTGCCAGCAGTGAATCGAGGACGGTCCAAGAGACCCAGTACTTC
many,TRBJ2-1,NA,TRBV5-1,CASSLAGNEQFF,TGCGCCAGCAGCTTGGCTGGGAATGAGCAGTTCTTC
many,TRBJ2-6,NA,TRBV3-2,CASSQPLGLRVSGANVLTF,TGTGCCAGCAGCCAGCCCCTGGGGTTACGAGTCTCTGGGGCCAACGTCCTGACTTTC
many,TRBJ1-5,NA,TRBV5-1,CASSLGGTGEPQHF,TGCGCCAGCAGCTTGGGGGGAACAGGTGAACCCCAGCATTTT
many,TRBJ2-5,TRBD1,TRBV5-1,CASSLGPWTGAETQYF,TGCGCCAGCAGCTTGGGGCCCTGGACAGGTGCGGAGACCCAGTACTTC
few,TRBJ2-3,TRBD2,TRBV6-2/TRBV6-3,CASSRLAGVHADTQYF,TGTGCCAGCAGCCGACTAGCGGGGGTGCACGCAGATACGCAGTATTTT
many,TRBJ1-2,NA,TRBV5-1,CASSLVGSSNYGYTF,TGCGCCAGCAGCTTGGTTGGCAGTTCTAACTATGGCTACACCTTC
many,TRBJ2-7,NA,TRBV7-8,CASSREGHEQYF,TGTGCCAGCAGCCGGGAAGGCCACGAGCAGTACTTC
many,TRBJ2-1,TRBD1,TRBV5-5,CASSFGTGDNEQFF,TGTGCCAGCAGCTTTGGAACAGGGGACAATGAGCAGTTCTTC
many,TRBJ2-7,TRBD1,TRBV29-1,CSITGEKSYEQYF,TGCAGCATAACAGGGGAGAAATCCTACGAGCAGTACTTC
once,TRBJ2-2,NA,TRBV6-1,CASNTGNTGELFF,TGTGCCAGCAACACTGGGAATACCGGGGAGCTGTTTTTT
once,TRBJ1-3,NA,TRBV4-2,CASSAVPGAAGNTIYF,TGCGCCAGCAGCGCAGTGCCGGGGGCGGCTGGAAACACCATATATTTT
many,TRBJ2-2,TRBD2,TRBV7-3,CASSSARGAGELFF,TGTGCCAGCAGCTCGGCGCGGGGGGCCGGGGAGCTGTTTTTT
few,TRBJ2-5,TRBD2,TRBV4-2,CASSQGSLAGEETQYF,TGTGCCAGCAGCCAAGGCTCACTAGCGGGGGAAGAGACCCAGTACTTC
few,TRBJ2-3,NA,TRBV29-1,CSLQTTGATQYF,TGCAGCCTACAAACTACTGGGGCTACGCAGTATTTT
many,TRBJ2-7,NA,TRBV7-9,CASSPRWQSYEQYF,TGTGCCAGCAGCCCCCGATGGCAGTCCTACGAGCAGTACTTC
many,TRBJ2-5,TRBD2,TRBV7-9,CASSSRLAGGETQYF,TGTGCCAGCAGCTCCAGACTAGCGGGAGGAGAGACCCAGTACTTC
many,TRBJ1-5,NA,TRBV20-1,CSASPTGTYSNQPQHF,TGCAGTGCTAGCCCAACAGGTACCTACAGCAATCAGCCCCAGCATTTT
many,TRBJ2-1,NA,TRBV3-1,CASSQVMDNEQFF,TGTGCCAGCAGCCAAGTGATGGACAATGAGCAGTTCTTC
medium-sized,TRBJ2-7,TRBD1,TRBV28,CASSSGGYESYEQYF,TGTGCCAGCAGTTCAGGGGGCTATGAATCCTACGAGCAGTACTTC
many,TRBJ2-3,NA,TRBV29-1,CSVERQVSDTQYF,TGCAGCGTTGAAAGGCAGGTCTCAGATACGCAGTATTTT
many,TRBJ2-1,NA,TRBV5-4,CASTSSYNEQFF,TGTGCCAGTACTAGCTCCTACAATGAGCAGTTCTTC
NA,TRBJ1-1,NA,TRBV3-1,CASSQKTENTEAFF,TGTGCCAGCAGCCAAAAGACAGAGAACACTGAAGCTTTCTTT
NA,TRBJ2-2,TRBD2,TRBV3-1,CASSQPPTGLASGELFF,TGTGCCAGCAGCCAACCCCCGACGGGACTAGCTTCCGGGGAGCTGTTTTTT
medium-sized,TRBJ2-1,NA,TRBV7-2,CASSPRAFLESGNEQFF,TGTGCCAGCAGCCCGAGGGCTTTTTTAGAGTCTGGCAATGAGCAGTTCTTC
many,TRBJ2-1,NA,TRBV24-1,CATSDLDNGPFEQFF,TGTGCCACCAGTGATTTAGACAATGGACCCTTTGAGCAGTTCTTC